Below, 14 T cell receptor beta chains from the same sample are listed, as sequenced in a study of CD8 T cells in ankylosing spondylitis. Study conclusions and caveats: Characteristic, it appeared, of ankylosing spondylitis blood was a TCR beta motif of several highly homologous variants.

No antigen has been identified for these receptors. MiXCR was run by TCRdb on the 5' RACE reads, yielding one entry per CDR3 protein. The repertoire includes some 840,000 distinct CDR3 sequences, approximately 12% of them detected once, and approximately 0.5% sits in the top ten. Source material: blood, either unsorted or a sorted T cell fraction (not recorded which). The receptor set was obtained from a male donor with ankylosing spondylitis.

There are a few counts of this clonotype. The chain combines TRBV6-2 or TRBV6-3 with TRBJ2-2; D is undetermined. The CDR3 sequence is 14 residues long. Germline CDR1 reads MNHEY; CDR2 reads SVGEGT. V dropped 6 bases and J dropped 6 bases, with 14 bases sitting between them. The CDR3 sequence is CASSSRFGAGELFF. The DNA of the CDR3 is TGTGCCAGCAGCTCAAGGTTCGGAGCCGGGGAGCTGTTTTTT.

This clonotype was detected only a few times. The CDR3 bases are TGTGCCAGCTCCTTAAAACAGGGGGGCTACGAGCAGTACTTC. This gives the protein CASSLKQGGYEQYF. The V gene is TRBV18, the J gene TRBJ2-7; 8 bases are shared with TRBD1. The trim removed 6 bases at V and 3 bases at J, leaving 7 bases unmatched. There are 14 residues in the CDR3. Germline V gives CDR1 KGHSH, CDR2 LQKENI.

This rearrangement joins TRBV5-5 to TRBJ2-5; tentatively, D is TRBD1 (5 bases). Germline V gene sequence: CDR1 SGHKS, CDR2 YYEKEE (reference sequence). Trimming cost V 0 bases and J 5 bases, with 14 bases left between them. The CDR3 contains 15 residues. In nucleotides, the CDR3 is TGTGCCAGCAGCTTGGCCTTAAGGGGCGAGGAGACCCAGTACTTC. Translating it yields CASSLALRGEETQYF.

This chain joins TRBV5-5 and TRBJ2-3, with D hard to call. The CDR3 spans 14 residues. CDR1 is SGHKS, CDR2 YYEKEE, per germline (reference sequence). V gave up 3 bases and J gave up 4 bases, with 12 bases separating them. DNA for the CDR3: TGTGCCAGCAGCTCGAGGTGGGGTGCAGATACGCAGTATTTT. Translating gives CASSSRWGADTQYF.

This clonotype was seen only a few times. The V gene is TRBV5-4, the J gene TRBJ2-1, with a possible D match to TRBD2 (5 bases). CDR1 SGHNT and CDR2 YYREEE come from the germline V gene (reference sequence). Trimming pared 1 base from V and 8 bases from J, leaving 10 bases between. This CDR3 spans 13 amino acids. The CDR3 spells CASSLRAGYEQFF. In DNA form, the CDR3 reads TGTGCCAGCAGCTTGCGGGCGGGCTATGAGCAGTTCTTC.

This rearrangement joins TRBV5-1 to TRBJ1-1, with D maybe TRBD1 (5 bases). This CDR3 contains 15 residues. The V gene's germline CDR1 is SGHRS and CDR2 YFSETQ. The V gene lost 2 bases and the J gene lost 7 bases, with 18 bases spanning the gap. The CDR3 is CASSLIPEGLNEAFF. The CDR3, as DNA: TGCGCCAGCAGCTTAATCCCGGAGGGACTCAATGAAGCTTTCTTT. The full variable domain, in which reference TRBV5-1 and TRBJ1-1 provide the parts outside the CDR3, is KAGVTQTPRYLIKTRGQQVTLSCSPISGHRSVSWYQQTPGQGLQFLFEYFSETQRNKGNFPGRFSGRQFSNSRSEMNVSTLELGDSALYLCASSLIPEGLNEAFFGQGTRLTVV.

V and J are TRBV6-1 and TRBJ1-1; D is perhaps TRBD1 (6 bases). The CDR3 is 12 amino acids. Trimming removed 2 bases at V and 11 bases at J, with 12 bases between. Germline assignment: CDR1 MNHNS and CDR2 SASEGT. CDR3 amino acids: CASSEQGRDAFF. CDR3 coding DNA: TGTGCCAGCAGTGAACAGGGGCGAGACGCTTTCTTT.

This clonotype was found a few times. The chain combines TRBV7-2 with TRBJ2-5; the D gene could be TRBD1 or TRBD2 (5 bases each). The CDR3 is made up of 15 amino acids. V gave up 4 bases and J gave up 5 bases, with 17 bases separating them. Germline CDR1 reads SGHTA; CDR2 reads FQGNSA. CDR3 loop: CASSYTDSRGETQYF. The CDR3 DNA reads TGTGCCAGCAGCTACACCGACAGCCGAGGGGAGACCCAGTACTTC.

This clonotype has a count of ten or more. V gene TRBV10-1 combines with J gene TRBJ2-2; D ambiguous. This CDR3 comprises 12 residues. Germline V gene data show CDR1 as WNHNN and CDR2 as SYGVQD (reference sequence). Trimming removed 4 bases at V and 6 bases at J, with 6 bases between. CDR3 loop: CASSVGAGELFF. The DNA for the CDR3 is TGCGCCAGCAGTGTAGGAGCCGGGGAGCTGTTTTTT.

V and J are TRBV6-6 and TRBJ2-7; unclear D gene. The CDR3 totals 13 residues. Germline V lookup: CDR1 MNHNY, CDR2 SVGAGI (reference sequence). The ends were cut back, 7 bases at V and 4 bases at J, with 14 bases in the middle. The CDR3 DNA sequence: TGTGCCAGCAAAAGGGATTTAGTATACGAGCAGTACTTC. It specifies CASKRDLVYEQYF.

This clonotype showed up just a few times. In nucleotides, the CDR3 is TGTGCCAGCAGCAACCCGACAGGTTATTTCTATGGCTACACCTTC. Its protein is CASSNPTGYFYGYTF. The J gene is TRBJ1-2, the V gene TRBV7-2, with TRBD1 as a possible D gene (6 bases). Looked up from germline, CDR1 is SGHTA and CDR2 is FQGNSA. Trimming shortened V by 5 bases and J by 4 bases, and 17 bases separated the two germline ends. This CDR3 comprises 15 residues.

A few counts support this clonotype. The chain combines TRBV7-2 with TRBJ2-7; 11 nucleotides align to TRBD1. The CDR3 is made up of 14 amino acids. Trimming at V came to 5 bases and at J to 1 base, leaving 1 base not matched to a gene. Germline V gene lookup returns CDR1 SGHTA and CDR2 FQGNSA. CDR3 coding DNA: TGTGCCAGCAGCGGGGACAGGGGGTCCTACGAGCAGTACTTC. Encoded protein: CASSGDRGSYEQYF.

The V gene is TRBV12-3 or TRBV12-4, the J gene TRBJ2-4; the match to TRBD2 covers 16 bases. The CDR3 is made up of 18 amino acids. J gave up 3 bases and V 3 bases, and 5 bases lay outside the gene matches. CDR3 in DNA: TGTGCCAGCAGTTTGGGGACTAGCGGGAGGGCCGGCAAAAACATTCAGTACTTC. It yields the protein CASSLGTSGRAGKNIQYF.

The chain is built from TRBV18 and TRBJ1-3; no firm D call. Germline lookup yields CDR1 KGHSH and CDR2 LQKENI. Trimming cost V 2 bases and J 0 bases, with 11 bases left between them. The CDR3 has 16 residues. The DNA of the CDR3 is TGTGCCAGCTCACCAACTGCAAGGGACTCTGGAAACACCATATATTTT. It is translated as CASSPTARDSGNTIYF.